What follows are 15 T cell receptor beta chains derived from one specimen sequenced in a study of T cell changes during pregnancy in multiple sclerosis. Method: immunoSEQ multiplex PCR; TCRdb's copy keeps in-frame clones and lacks some. The sample consists of approximately 83,000 clones, 94% of them appearing once. Source: peripheral blood, taken in the third trimester of pregnancy. These receptors came from a female donor with multiple sclerosis, enrolled in a pregnancy study.

V and J are TRBV27 and TRBJ2-3, with TRBD2 as a possible D gene (6 bases). The CDR3 has 15 residues. Germline V CDR1 and CDR2: MNHEY, SMNVEV (reference sequence). Trimming shortened V by 6 bases and J by 6 bases, and 19 bases separated the two germline ends. CDR3 sequence (DNA): TGTGCCAGCAGCCAACTAGCAGACTTTGTTGATACGCAGTATTTT. This codes for CASSQLADFVDTQYF.

The chain has TRBV7-6 and TRBJ2-1, with D perhaps TRBD1 (5 bases). Germline CDR1 and CDR2: SGHVS and FNYEAQ. Trimming took 3 bases from V and 8 from J, leaving 11 bases between them. The CDR3 length is 13 residues. This CDR3 reads CASSLQGSYEQFF. The CDR3 coding sequence is TGTGCCAGCAGCTTGCAGGGATCTTATGAGCAGTTCTTC.

CDR3: CASSTSGIYNEQFF. CDR3 bases: TGTGCCAGCTCCACTAGCGGTATCTACAATGAGCAGTTCTTC. The chain recombines TRBV6-5 with TRBJ2-1; 8 positions agree with TRBD2. The CDR3 loop spans 14 amino acids. Germline CDR1 and CDR2: MNHEY and SVGAGI. The trim removed 8 bases at V and 3 bases at J, leaving 6 bases unmatched.

This sequence joins TRBV4-2 and TRBJ2-7, with D possibly being TRBD2 (5 bases). There are 14 residues in the CDR3. V gave up 1 base and J gave up 5 bases, with 12 bases separating them. The germline gives CDR1 LGHNA, CDR2 YNFKEQ. The CDR3 nucleotides read TGTGCCAGCAGCCAAGCCGCTAGCCTCAACGAGCAGTACTTC. Translating gives CASSQAASLNEQYF.

The chain uses TRBV29-1 and TRBJ2-1, with 7 bases matching TRBD2. V was clipped by 8 bases and J by 10 bases; unmatched bases: 14. Germline CDR1 reads SQVTM; CDR2 reads ANQGSEA. The CDR3 runs 13 residues. In DNA form, the CDR3 reads TGCAGCTCATCTGCTGGGGCCGGGGGGGAGCAGTTCTTC. This codes for CSSSAGAGGEQFF.

The J gene is TRBJ2-1, the V gene TRBV20-1; the D is unclear. Germline V gene data show CDR1 as DFQATT and CDR2 as SNEGSKA (reference sequence). V was trimmed by 6 bases and J by 15 bases, leaving 18 bases between them. CDR3 length equals 11 residues. The CDR3 reads CSASSIPRPFF. For the CDR3, the DNA is TGCAGTGCGAGTTCTATCCCTAGACCGTTCTTC.

The chain joins TRBV29-1 to TRBJ2-5, with 9 bases aligning to TRBD1. The ends lost 6 bases at V and 6 bases at J; junction bases unmatched: 11. The CDR3 sequence is 14 residues long. Germline CDR1 reads SQVTM; CDR2 reads ANQGSEA. CDR3 loop: CSVGWTGAGKTQYF. The CDR3 bases are TGCAGCGTAGGATGGACAGGGGCGGGAAAGACCCAGTACTTC.

The genes are TRBV5-6 and TRBJ2-7; 7 bases line up with TRBD2. With V trimmed by 6 bases and J by 6 bases, 12 bases remained unmatched. This CDR3 region has 14 residues. The germline gives CDR1 SGHDT, CDR2 YYEEEE. The CDR3 DNA follows: TGTGCCAGCATGGCCTTTCAGGGAGGGCGCGAGCAGTACTTC. The encoded protein is CASMAFQGGREQYF. Drawing the rest from reference TRBV5-6 and TRBJ2-7, the complete variable domain is DAGVTQSPTHLIKTRGQQVTLRCSPKSGHDTVSWYQQALGQGPQFIFQYYEEEERQRGNFPDRFSGHQFPNYSSELNVNALLLGDSALYLCASMAFQGGREQYFGPGTRLTVT.

The V and J genes are TRBV7-2 and TRBJ2-5; no clear D gene. The length of the CDR3 is 12 residues. Germline-derived CDR1 and CDR2 are SGHTA and FQGNSA. Trimming cost V 1 base and J 7 bases, with 7 bases left between them. The CDR3 region is CASSLVPGTQYF. For the CDR3, the DNA is TGTGCCAGCAGCTTAGTCCCCGGGACCCAGTACTTC.

The chain recombines TRBV19 with TRBJ2-7, with 14 bases identical to TRBD2. Germline CDR1 LNHDA, CDR2 SQIVND (reference sequence). The CDR3 spans 15 residues. Germline trimming cut 7 bases from V and 5 bases from J; bases unmatched to any gene: 7. This CDR3 reads CASTAGTSGSHEQYF. The CDR3 coding sequence is TGTGCCAGTACTGCCGGGACTAGCGGGAGCCACGAGCAGTACTTC.

In this sample, this clone turned up once. The chain links TRBV19 to TRBJ2-5; 9 nucleotides line up with TRBD1. The ends lost 6 bases at V and 5 bases at J; junction bases unmatched: 7. CDR1 LNHDA and CDR2 SQIVND come from the germline V gene (reference sequence). The CDR3 has 14 amino acids. CDR3 amino acids: CASRKQGAWETQYF. The CDR3 DNA sequence: TGTGCCAGTAGAAAACAGGGGGCATGGGAGACCCAGTACTTC.

The rearrangement joins TRBV5-1 to TRBJ2-7, with TRBD1 as a possible D gene (5 bases). CDR1 is SGHRS and CDR2 is YFSETQ in the germline V gene. The CDR3 covers 15 residues. The germline V and J ends were trimmed by 6 bases and 1 base, with 17 bases remaining between them. CDR3 residues: CASKPNTAGSYEQYF. The CDR3 nucleotides are TGCGCCAGCAAACCCAATACAGCAGGGTCCTACGAGCAGTACTTC.

This CDR3 reads CASGLGASGAYEQYF. In DNA, the CDR3 is TGTGCCAGCGGACTGGGGGCTAGCGGAGCCTACGAGCAGTACTTC. The genes are TRBV4-2 and TRBJ2-7; possibly TRBD2 for D (7 bases). Germline values: CDR1 LGHNA, CDR2 YNFKEQ. V was clipped by 8 bases and J by 2 bases, with 19 bases between them. This CDR3 has 15 residues.

The chain recombines TRBV6-1 with TRBJ2-7, with a tentative D call TRBD2 (6 bases). Trimming left V 7 bases short and J 3 bases short, with 19 bases between. Per the germline V gene, CDR1 is MNHNS and CDR2 is SASEGT. The CDR3 spans 15 residues. CDR3 DNA sequence: TGTGCCAGCAAATCCGGGACTGACGGATTCTACGAGCAGTACTTC. Its protein product is CASKSGTDGFYEQYF.

This sequence joins TRBV28 and TRBJ2-7; D not certain. Trimming shortened V by 3 bases and J by 3 bases, and 6 bases separated the two germline ends. CDR1 is MDHEN, CDR2 SYDVKM, per germline. The CDR3 extends over 12 amino acids. This chain's CDR3 is CASSFRVYEQYF. CDR3 DNA sequence: TGTGCCAGCAGTTTCCGAGTCTACGAGCAGTACTTC.